One and the same sample provided the 23 T cell receptor beta chains below, sequenced in a study of T cell repertoires in ileal Crohn's disease. The table came from immunoSEQ multiplex PCR; TCRdb's copy has only in-frame clones and leaves some out. The sample records 30,000 or so clones, about three quarters being singletons. The source material was ileal tissue. The receptors shown here come from an adult with Crohn's disease.

This chain connects TRBV4-3 to TRBJ2-1; 8 bases align to TRBD2. Germline-derived CDR1 and CDR2 are LGHNA and YSLEER. The J segment lost 6 bases and the V segment lost 0 bases, leaving 4 bases of the junction unmatched. This CDR3 spans 15 amino acids. In nucleotides, the CDR3 is TGCGCCAGCAGCCAAGAACCGGGACTAGTCAATGAGCAGTTCTTC. Its protein product is CASSQEPGLVNEQFF.

V is TRBV5-5 and J is TRBJ1-3; D is perhaps TRBD1 (6 bases). V lost 3 bases and J lost 7, with 11 bases in between. The CDR3 has 13 amino acids. Germline CDR1 SGHKS, CDR2 YYEKEE (reference sequence). CDR3 sequence reads: CASSSWQGNTIYF. The CDR3 DNA follows: TGTGCCAGCAGCTCATGGCAGGGGAACACCATATATTTT.

J is TRBJ2-7 and V is TRBV30, with D perhaps TRBD1 (6 bases). The ends were cut back, 5 bases at V and 4 bases at J, with 9 bases in the middle. Germline-derived CDR1 and CDR2 are GTSNPN and SVGIG (reference sequence). This CDR3 is 11 amino acids long. CDR3 protein: CAWDQGYEQYF. CDR3 in DNA: TGTGCCTGGGACCAGGGGTACGAGCAGTACTTC.

This clone occurred a few times. The chain combines TRBV11-3 with TRBJ2-7; a possible D gene is TRBD1 (5 bases). The CDR3 spans 13 residues. CDR1 is SGHNT, CDR2 YENEEA, per germline. Trimming pared 2 bases from V and 3 bases from J, leaving 8 bases between. The CDR3 reads CASSLRRGYEQYF. CDR3 DNA: TGTGCCAGCAGCTTAAGAAGGGGCTACGAGCAGTACTTC.

The chain carries TRBV7-9 and TRBJ1-4; D is unresolved. Trimming shortened V by 5 bases and J by 5 bases, and 12 bases separated the two germline ends. From germline, CDR1 is SEHNR and CDR2 FQNEAQ (reference sequence). The CDR3 totals 14 residues. The DNA for the CDR3 is TGTGCCAGCAGCCCTTGGGGAGACAATGAAAAACTGTTTTTT. Encoded protein: CASSPWGDNEKLFF.

The chain joins TRBV4-3 to TRBJ1-1, with D unclear. This CDR3 has 16 amino acids. Trimming took off 0 bases at V and 5 bases at J, with 16 bases between the two ends. Germline V lookup: CDR1 LGHNA, CDR2 YSLEER. The CDR3 here is CASSQERGLQRTEAFF. For the CDR3, the DNA is TGCGCCAGCAGCCAAGAAAGAGGGCTACAGAGAACTGAAGCTTTCTTT.

J is TRBJ2-2 and V is TRBV13; TRBD1 is a possible D gene (5 bases). The CDR3 sequence is 12 residues long. The germline gives CDR1 PRHDT, CDR2 FYEKMQ (reference sequence). Deletions cut 4 bases from V and 7 bases from J, with 7 bases between. CDR3 nucleotide sequence: TGTGCCAGCAGCTCAGGGCGCGGGGAGCTGTTTTTT. It translates to CASSSGRGELFF.

This clone was detected only once. The chain recombines TRBV5-1 with TRBJ1-1; D is perhaps TRBD1 (6 bases). The V and J ends lost 2 bases and 3 bases respectively, with 8 bases between them. This CDR3 has 13 amino acids. Germline V CDR1 and CDR2: SGHRS, YFSETQ. The CDR3 loop reads CASSFKGDTEAFF. The CDR3 DNA follows: TGCGCCAGCAGCTTCAAGGGGGACACTGAAGCTTTCTTT.

V is TRBV7-6 and J is TRBJ1-2, with a tentative D call TRBD1 (6 bases). The CDR3 covers 15 residues. Between the trimmed V and J ends, which lost 5 bases and 6 bases, there was a span of 19 bases. Germline assignment: CDR1 SGHVS and CDR2 FNYEAQ. The CDR3 reads CASSPTGGPGNGYTF. For the CDR3, the DNA is TGTGCCAGCAGCCCCACGGGGGGGCCCGGGAATGGCTACACCTTC.

The rearrangement links TRBV27 to TRBJ2-7, with 9 bases matching TRBD2. The CDR3 totals 16 residues. V shed 5 bases and J 5 bases; nucleotides not matched to a gene: 13. Germline CDR1 is MNHEY and CDR2 is SMNVEV (reference sequence). The CDR3 DNA reads as TGTGCCAGCAGTCCCACACCCGGGACTAGCAAAAACGAGCAGTACTTC. Its translation: CASSPTPGTSKNEQYF.

CDR3 residues: CASSLVTGQANYGYTF. The CDR3 DNA reads as TGCGCCAGCAGCTTGGTGACAGGTCAAGCTAACTATGGCTACACCTTC. The J gene is TRBJ1-2, the V gene TRBV5-1; possible D gene TRBD1, 6 bases. The CDR3 covers 16 residues. Trimming left V 0 bases short and J 0 bases short, with 12 bases between. Germline CDR1 and CDR2: SGHRS and YFSETQ.

V is TRBV4-1 and J is TRBJ1-1; D may be TRBD1 (5 bases). V was clipped by 4 bases and J by 6 bases, with 18 bases between them. This CDR3 has 15 amino acids. Germline V lookup: CDR1 MGHRA, CDR2 YSYEKL. The CDR3 protein is CASSLLVGGTAEAFF. DNA of the CDR3: TGCGCCAGCAGCCTCCTCGTAGGAGGGACGGCTGAAGCTTTCTTT.

V and J are TRBV5-1 and TRBJ2-3; D possibly corresponds to TRBD2 (6 bases). The CDR3 is 14 amino acids. Germline V gives CDR1 SGHRS, CDR2 YFSETQ. The V gene lost 4 bases and the J gene lost 0 bases, with 9 bases spanning the gap. CDR3 amino acids: CASSPGTSTDTQYF. The CDR3 bases are TGCGCCAGCAGCCCGGGGACTAGCACAGATACGCAGTATTTT.

A remark on this clone: Other nucleotide sequences from this sample produce the same CDR3. CDR3 region: CATSKIQGGSHEQYF. In DNA, the CDR3 is TGTGCCACCAGCAAAATACAGGGGGGGAGTCACGAGCAGTACTTC. The genes are TRBV15 and TRBJ2-7; TRBD1 is a possible D gene (8 bases). CDR3 length: 15 amino acids. Germline CDR1 and CDR2: LNHNV and YYDKDF (reference sequence). V lost 4 bases and J 5 bases, leaving 18 bases between the germline ends. Based on the CDR3 plus reference TRBV15 and TRBJ2-7, the full variable domain is DAMVIQNPRYQVTQFGKPVTLSCSQTLNHNVMYWYQQKSSQAPKLLFHYYDKDFNNEADTPDNFQSRRPNTSFCFLDIRSPGLGDTAMYLCATSKIQGGSHEQYFGPGTRLTVT.

The rearrangement links TRBV19 to TRBJ2-7; D might be TRBD2 (6 bases). Trimming pared 6 bases from V and 0 bases from J, leaving 15 bases between. This CDR3 contains 15 residues. Germline loops: CDR1 LNHDA, CDR2 SQIVND (reference sequence). Here the CDR3 reads CASSDTGLLSYEQYF. The CDR3 region has the DNA TGTGCCAGTAGCGATACGGGACTGCTCTCCTACGAGCAGTACTTC.

V gene TRBV10-2 combines with J gene TRBJ1-6, with D unclear. This CDR3 region has 14 residues. V was shortened by 6 bases and J by 3 bases, with 9 bases between the two germline ends. The germline gives CDR1 WSHSY, CDR2 SAAADI. CDR3 residues: CASRRQDYNSPLHF. The CDR3 DNA follows: TGCGCCAGCAGGAGACAAGACTATAATTCACCCCTCCACTTT.

This clone was observed a handful of times. This chain links TRBV6-5 with TRBJ2-7; D perhaps matches TRBD1 (7 bases). Germline V CDR1 and CDR2: MNHEY, SVGAGI. The germline V and J ends were trimmed by 6 bases and 7 bases, with 16 bases remaining between them. This CDR3 spans 13 amino acids. The CDR3 is CASSRPGGLEQYF. In nucleotides, the CDR3 is TGTGCCAGCAGCAGACCAGGGGGGTTGGAGCAGTACTTC.

The chain has TRBV7-2 and TRBJ1-2; 7 nucleotides match TRBD1. The CDR3 consists of 15 residues. The V gene end was trimmed by 5 bases and the J gene end by 8 bases; junction bases not matched to a gene: 14. Germline V lookup: CDR1 SGHTA, CDR2 FQGNSA. In DNA form, the CDR3 reads TGTGCCAGCAGCCTCCGGCGCGAGGGGGCGCGCGGCTACACCTTC. Translation: CASSLRREGARGYTF.

The chain carries TRBV7-2 and TRBJ2-5, with 7 bases that match TRBD1. The V and J ends lost 1 base and 6 bases, in that order; junction bases with no gene match: 17. Germline-derived CDR1 and CDR2 are SGHTA and FQGNSA. The CDR3 runs 18 residues. The CDR3 DNA is TGTGCCAGCAGCTTAGTACCGGGTGAGGGGGCTAGGCTAAAGACCCAGTACTTC. As protein: CASSLVPGEGARLKTQYF.

V usage is TRBV9 and J usage is TRBJ2-7; TRBD1 matches at 8 bases. The germline V gene has CDR1 SGDLS and CDR2 YYNGEE. The CDR3 extends over 15 amino acids. J lost 0 bases, V lost 3 bases, and 5 bases had no gene match. CDR3 bases: TGTGCCAGCAGCGCAGACAGGGGAACCTCCTACGAGCAGTACTTC. It codes for CASSADRGTSYEQYF.

This chain joins TRBV30 and TRBJ1-4; 9 bases are shared with TRBD1. Germline V gene data show CDR1 as GTSNPN and CDR2 as SVGIG (reference sequence). With 2 bases clipped from V and 8 bases from J, the junction kept 6 bases outside the gene matches. The CDR3 contains 14 residues. The CDR3 is CAWSFGTGREKLFF. The DNA for the CDR3 is TGTGCCTGGAGTTTTGGGACAGGGAGAGAAAAACTGTTTTTT.

The chain is built from TRBV5-6 and TRBJ1-6; D remains unclear. V was clipped by 2 bases and J by 6 bases, with 6 bases between them. The CDR3 runs to 13 residues. Germline V gives CDR1 SGHDT, CDR2 YYEEEE. The CDR3 reads CASSFQINSPLHF. DNA of the CDR3: TGTGCCAGCAGCTTCCAGATTAATTCACCCCTCCACTTT.

The V and J genes are TRBV4-1 and TRBJ1-5, with unresolved D. The CDR3 is made up of 15 amino acids. Per germline, CDR1 MGHRA and CDR2 YSYEKL. Trimming took off 1 base at V and 9 bases at J, with 16 bases between the two ends. The CDR3 reads CASSQVSAKHVPQHF. The DNA of the CDR3 is TGCGCCAGCAGCCAAGTCTCCGCCAAGCACGTGCCCCAGCATTTT.